These 24 T cell receptor beta chains originate from one sample sequenced in a study of identical twins. TCRdb passed the 5' RACE reads through MiXCR, listing each CDR3 protein once. The repertoire has some 500,000 distinct CDR3 sequences, just under 10% of them found once; the top ten carry around 3.2%. These sequences were also reported in another study, on yellow fever vaccine responses in identical twins.

Sequenced input: PBMCs. The receptors derive from a woman aged 18-29 years in good health.

This clonotype came up a few times. This sequence joins TRBV5-1 and TRBJ2-1, with a tentative D call TRBD2 (5 bases). The V end was cut by 0 bases, the J end by 5 bases, with 9 bases between. The CDR3 has 14 residues. Germline CDR1 reads SGHRS; CDR2 reads YFSETQ. The CDR3 loop is CASSLGREHNEQFF. For the CDR3, the DNA is TGCGCCAGCAGCTTGGGTAGGGAGCACAATGAGCAGTTCTTC.

This clonotype came up many times. The chain uses TRBV7-2 and TRBJ2-7; D unresolved. CDR3 length equals 14 residues. The germline V gene encodes CDR1 SGHTA and CDR2 FQGNSA. Trimming pared 1 base from V and 3 bases from J, leaving 10 bases between. CDR3 residues: CASSLGAVDYEQYF. In nucleotides, the CDR3 is TGTGCCAGCAGCTTAGGGGCCGTAGACTACGAGCAGTACTTC.

This clonotype was counted between two and nine times. The rearrangement joins TRBV9 to TRBJ2-7, with a weak D call TRBD1 (5 bases). The CDR3 is 14 residues long. Germline CDR1 SGDLS, CDR2 YYNGEE. V lost 0 bases to trimming and J lost 2 bases, with 9 bases between them. The CDR3 is CASSVAGQAYEQYF. The CDR3 DNA is TGTGCCAGCAGCGTAGCAGGACAAGCCTACGAGCAGTACTTC.

This clonotype was counted between two and nine times. CDR3: CASRDEEAGGLADTQYF. DNA for the CDR3: TGTGCCAGCAGGGACGAGGAAGCGGGAGGGCTAGCAGATACGCAGTATTTT. This rearrangement joins TRBV6-1 to TRBJ2-3, with TRBD2 matching over 10 bases. The CDR3 consists of 17 residues. Trimming took 6 bases from V and 4 from J; bases not matched to a gene: 13. Germline loops: CDR1 MNHNS, CDR2 SASEGT.

In its sample, this clonotype was seen a few times. The J gene is TRBJ2-7, the V gene TRBV4-3; 10 bases are shared with TRBD1. CDR3 length equals 17 residues. Germline loops: CDR1 LGHNA, CDR2 YSLEER. The V segment lost 1 base and the J segment 0 bases; nucleotides outside the gene matches: 6. CDR3 nucleotides: TGCGCCAGCAGCCAAGCCGCGGGACAGGGGAGCTCCTACGAGCAGTACTTC. Encoded protein: CASSQAAGQGSSYEQYF.

There are many counts of this clonotype. The chain is built from TRBV5-1 and TRBJ2-3; perhaps D is TRBD1 or TRBD2 (5 bases each). This CDR3 has 12 residues. In germline, CDR1 is SGHRS, CDR2 YFSETQ. The V end lost 5 bases, the J end lost 6 bases, and 10 bases lay between the germline ends. The CDR3 sequence: CASRLGTDTQYF. The CDR3 DNA is TGCGCCAGCAGGCTTGGGACGGATACGCAGTATTTT.

This clonotype was counted between two and nine times. The chain couples TRBV29-1 to TRBJ2-1; 11 positions match TRBD2. The CDR3 covers 15 residues. The V gene end was trimmed by 4 bases and the J gene end by 10 bases; junction bases not matched to a gene: 12. Germline V CDR1 and CDR2: SQVTM, ANQGSEA. Here the CDR3 reads CSVGPTSGGLLEQFF. The CDR3 nucleotides are TGCAGCGTTGGCCCTACTAGCGGGGGTTTGCTAGAGCAGTTCTTC.

The rearrangement links TRBV29-1 to TRBJ2-1, with 11 positions matching TRBD2. Trimming cost V 3 bases and J 4 bases; bases outside gene matches: 2. The germline V gene has CDR1 SQVTM and CDR2 ANQGSEA. CDR3 length equals 14 residues. The chain's CDR3 is CSVDTSGGYNEQFF. The CDR3 DNA sequence: TGCAGCGTTGATACTAGCGGGGGATACAATGAGCAGTTCTTC.

This clonotype was counted many times. The chain recombines TRBV7-6 with TRBJ2-7; TRBD1 aligns across 8 bases. The length of the CDR3 is 12 residues. V lost 5 bases, J lost 6 bases, and 3 bases stayed unmatched. Per germline, CDR1 SGHVS and CDR2 FNYEAQ. CDR3 amino acids: CASSTTGGEQYF. For the CDR3, the DNA is TGTGCCAGCAGCACCACAGGGGGCGAGCAGTACTTC.

This clonotype occurred many times. The rearrangement joins TRBV29-1 to TRBJ2-2, with a tentative D call TRBD1 (6 bases). Per germline, CDR1 SQVTM and CDR2 ANQGSEA. The CDR3 is made up of 11 amino acids. Trimming stripped 7 bases from V and 6 bases from J, with 9 bases between. This CDR3 reads CSATGSGELFF. The CDR3 nucleotides are TGCAGCGCTACAGGGTCCGGGGAGCTGTTTTTT.

V and J are TRBV3-1 and TRBJ2-4, with D uncertain. Trimming left V 7 bases short and J 5 bases short, with 33 bases between. Germline loops: CDR1 LGHDT, CDR2 YNNKEL (reference sequence). This CDR3 has 20 amino acids. The CDR3 reads CASTPFFLSVPLSGQNIQYF. The CDR3 DNA reads TGTGCCAGCACCCCCTTTTTTTTGTCCGTTCCCCTGTCGGGCCAAAACATTCAGTACTTC.

In regard to this clonotype: This could be a read error, since a much larger clone is one nucleotide away. V and J are TRBV29-1 and TRBJ2-1; 9 bases are a match to TRBD1. The CDR3 is 16 residues long. CDR1 SQVTM and CDR2 ANQGSEA come from the germline V gene. CDR3 nucleotides: TGCAGCGTTAAAGACCCGGGACAGGGAGAATACAATGAGCAGTTCTTC. This encodes CSVKDPGQGEYNEQFF.

The chain carries TRBV12-3 or TRBV12-4 and TRBJ2-7, with 9 bases fitting TRBD1. The CDR3 sequence is 16 residues long. J gave up 5 bases and V 3 bases, and 11 bases lay outside the gene matches. CDR3 sequence reads: CASSFHTGTGNNEQYF. CDR3 nucleotide sequence: TGTGCCAGCAGTTTCCACACCGGGACAGGGAACAACGAGCAGTACTTC.

This clonotype was seen ten or more times. The V call is TRBV9, the J call TRBJ2-3; TRBD1 might be the D (6 bases). The CDR3 runs 14 residues. Germline-derived CDR1 and CDR2 are SGDLS and YYNGEE. Between the trimmed V and J ends, which lost 4 bases and 2 bases, there was a span of 11 bases. The CDR3 DNA follows: TGTGCCAGCAGCACACGACAGGTCACAGATACGCAGTATTTT. It codes for CASSTRQVTDTQYF.

The V gene is TRBV7-3, the J gene TRBJ2-2; D may be TRBD1 (5 bases). The V end was cut by 1 base, the J end by 2 bases, with 11 bases between. The CDR3 extends over 16 amino acids. Germline assignment: CDR1 SGHTA and CDR2 FQGTGA. The CDR3 protein is CASSLIIGANTGELFF. The CDR3 nucleotides read TGTGCCAGCAGCTTAATCATAGGGGCAAACACCGGGGAGCTGTTTTTT.

The genes are TRBV5-1 and TRBJ2-7; TRBD1 might be the D (5 bases). V shed 1 base and J shed 4 bases, with 15 bases lying between them. CDR3 length: 15 amino acids. Germline V CDR1 and CDR2: SGHRS, YFSETQ. In nucleotides, the CDR3 is TGCGCCAGCAGCTTGACTGACGAAGGGGTGTACGAGCAGTACTTC. Amino acids: CASSLTDEGVYEQYF.

This clonotype was recorded a few times. The rearrangement links TRBV9 to TRBJ1-6; possible D gene TRBD1, 6 bases. The germline V gene encodes CDR1 SGDLS and CDR2 YYNGEE. With 3 bases removed from V and 7 bases from J, the gap between germline ends came to 8 bases. The CDR3 is 13 residues long. The CDR3 DNA reads TGTGCCAGCAGCGGGGACAAAAATTCACCCCTCCACTTT. It yields the protein CASSGDKNSPLHF.

The chain uses TRBV4-3 and TRBJ2-1; the match to TRBD2 covers 8 bases. This CDR3 contains 14 residues. Germline V gene sequence: CDR1 LGHNA, CDR2 YSLEER. With 1 base clipped from V and 5 bases from J, the junction kept 1 base outside the gene matches. For the CDR3, the DNA is TGCGCCAGCAGCCAAGGACTAGCGAACAATGAGCAGTTCTTC. Translating gives CASSQGLANNEQFF.

The rearrangement uses TRBV5-6 and TRBJ1-3, with TRBD1 identical over 7 bases. The CDR3 is 13 amino acids. Looked up from germline, CDR1 is SGHDT and CDR2 is YYEEEE. V dropped 4 bases and J dropped 4; count of bases not matched to a gene: 2. The CDR3 DNA reads as TGTGCCAGCAGCAAGACAGGGGGAAACACCATATATTTT. Protein: CASSKTGGNTIYF.

The sample holds many counts of this clonotype. The chain couples TRBV4-3 to TRBJ2-2, with a possible D match to TRBD1 (6 bases). Trimming took off 0 bases at V and 4 bases at J, with 12 bases between the two ends. This CDR3 has 16 amino acids. The germline V gene has CDR1 LGHNA and CDR2 YSLEER. The CDR3 protein is CASSQDRTAATGELFF. CDR3 DNA sequence: TGCGCCAGCAGCCAAGATCGGACAGCCGCCACCGGGGAGCTGTTTTTT.

This clonotype was detected many times. The chain is built from TRBV7-2 and TRBJ2-3; tentative D call: TRBD2 (6 bases). Germline V CDR1 and CDR2: SGHTA, FQGNSA. This CDR3 contains 11 residues. Deletions cut 2 bases from V and 14 bases from J, with 11 bases between. The CDR3 nucleotides read TGTGCCAGCAGCTTAACTAGCAAGGCGTATTTT. This translates into CASSLTSKAYF.

V usage is TRBV5-1 and J usage is TRBJ2-2; D unclear. Looked up from germline, CDR1 is SGHRS and CDR2 is YFSETQ. V lost 4 bases to trimming and J lost 6 bases, with 25 bases between them. The CDR3 covers 18 residues. In DNA, the CDR3 is TGCGCCAGCAGCCGAGGTTATCCGGACGCCAGTTTGTCCGGGGAGCTGTTTTTT. Protein product: CASSRGYPDASLSGELFF.

The chain combines TRBV5-1 with TRBJ2-3; D is perhaps TRBD2 (5 bases). The V end was cut by 1 base, the J end by 5 bases, with 17 bases between. CDR1 and CDR2 (germline): SGHRS, YFSETQ. The length of the CDR3 is 16 residues. CDR3 nucleotides: TGCGCCAGCAGCTTGTCCGGGAACCTCGGCGGAGATACGCAGTATTTT. The encoded protein is CASSLSGNLGGDTQYF.

V gene TRBV5-1 combines with J gene TRBJ2-1; TRBD2 matches at 7 bases. J gave up 0 bases and V 4 bases, and 4 bases lay outside the gene matches. The CDR3 covers 15 residues. Germline loops: CDR1 SGHRS, CDR2 YFSETQ. The CDR3 loop reads CASSGGGGSYNEQFF. The CDR3, as DNA: TGCGCCAGCAGCGGGGGGGGAGGCTCCTACAATGAGCAGTTCTTC. Full variable domain (rest looked up from reference TRBV5-1 and TRBJ2-1): KAGVTQTPRYLIKTRGQQVTLSCSPISGHRSVSWYQQTPGQGLQFLFEYFSETQRNKGNFPGRFSGRQFSNSRSEMNVSTLELGDSALYLCASSGGGGSYNEQFFGPGTRLTVL.